This TCR beta chain was sequenced during a study of cytomegalovirus exposure and HLA in healthy donors (TCRdb year 2017). At the level of the whole study: The roughly 670 repertoires of the first cohort and the 120 or so validation repertoires were produced on the same platform, according to a later analysis. The study aimed to test whether cataloging public T cell receptors could reveal signatures of past pathogen exposure. Along with the approximately 650-subject first cohort, a separate validation cohort of over a hundred different subjects was used. To predict cytomegalovirus infection status, the study brought together high-throughput TCR immunosequencing, statistical association of individual TCRs with disease status, and machine learning.

Donors formed part of the validation cohort, which comprised about 130 subjects and was distinct from the first cohort of 550 to 850 subjects. The CDR3 spans 14 residues, from the cysteine through the phenylalanine. The kept DNA is CDR3 alone, 42 bases in frame from the first base. Compared with germline, V lacks 4 bases and J lacks 7 bases; bases without a gene match: 5. Reading the germline V gene gives CDR1 SGHTA and CDR2 FQGNSA. To prepare the library, the immunoSEQ multiplex PCR assay was applied. The original pipeline was this. A statistical classification framework was developed to diagnose cytomegalovirus status using the catalog of TCR beta chain sequences. The clones in this table, taken by TCRdb from immuneACCESS, are in-frame only. Not every clone is retained; where verified, under half of the shortfall comes from an unresolved V gene, and the cause of the rest is unknown. Clone size and V and J calls were adopted from that table, with D and trimming inferred from the DNA. The sample records around 69,000 clones, 96% of which are singletons. The ten largest clones capture more than 4% of the sample.

To note about this clone: Its antigen is still unknown. Base-call qualities are not available, and no considerably larger clone is one nucleotide away.

The study at large found these results: A later analysis lacked HLA typing for the validation cohort, so it scored co-occurrence in that cohort across all 110 or so repertoires. Three of the identified cytomegalovirus-associated TCR beta chains were confirmed in vitro to be specific for cytomegalovirus antigens. The authors suggested that the approach could potentially be extended to other disease states and immunological phenotypes. In the study, 150 to 200 TCR beta chains were listed as associated with cytomegalovirus. The classifier was reported to diagnose cytomegalovirus status with high specificity and sensitivity in both the original cohort and the validation cohort. Most TCR sequences were seen in very few donors, while some public TCRs were found in many individuals. A later analysis found that TCRs clustered in the first cohort also tended to co-occur in the 120 validation repertoires, with 94% of cluster scores above 0.

Sample: PBMCs. The sequence was collected from a woman aged 18 to 35 in good health and CMV-seropositive. The chain is assembled from TRBV7-2 and TRBJ2-1, with TRBD2 matching 9 junction bases. The CDR3 region: CASSSSGMRNEQFF. The sequence in DNA is TGTGCCAGCAGCTCTAGCGGGATGAGGAATGAGCAGTTCTTC.